The present entry profiles one TCR beta chain with its context. These data belong to a study of T-cell reconstitution after alpha-beta-depleted transplantation in children. Preparation of the TCRbeta library involved a method that used unique molecular identifiers. Each CDR3 protein gets one entry after TCRdb re-called the PCR reads with MiXCR. The sample yields just over 350,000 distinct CDR3 sequences, about an eighth seen once. The origin of this receptor is a human donor who donated a stem cell graft to a child with Fanconi anemia. Sample: PBMCs, taken from the stem cell graft.

CDR3 sequence reads: CASSLALPTYGYTF. DNA for the CDR3: TGTGCCAGCAGCTTAGCTCTCCCAACTTATGGCTACACCTTC. The rearrangement links TRBV7-8 to TRBJ1-2, with D hard to call. Germline V gives CDR1 SGHVS, CDR2 FQNEAQ. The V end was cut by 0 bases, the J end by 5 bases, with 10 bases between. This CDR3 spans 14 amino acids. Variable domain in full (rest from reference TRBV7-8 and TRBJ1-2): GAGVSQSPRYKVAKRGQDVALRCDPISGHVSLFWYQQALGQGPEFLTYFQNEAQLDKSGLPSDRFFAERPEGSVSTLKIQRTQQEDSAVYLCASSLALPTYGYTFGSGTRLTVV.